Following are 17 T cell receptor beta chains from one sample sequenced in a study of shared clonotypes between healthy human individuals. As defined, naive CD8 cells were CD45RO-negative and positively selected for CCR7, with terminally differentiated effector memory CD45RA+ cells excluded. Using immunoSEQ multiplex PCR, the repertoire was profiled, and TCRdb retains in-frame clones only, with some absent. The top ten clones hold about 0.25% of a sample with under 1 million clones, 96% of them seen once. Source material: naive CD8+ T cells sorted from blood. The receptors were gathered from a man younger than 40 in good health.

This clone was detected once. This rearrangement joins TRBV7-9 to TRBJ1-2; D not resolved. Trimming cost V 5 bases and J 4 bases, with 11 bases left between them. In germline, CDR1 is SEHNR, CDR2 FQNEAQ (reference sequence). This CDR3 has 13 residues. The CDR3 DNA is TGTGCCAGCAGCCCCGGGGAAATCTATGGCTACACCTTC. It is translated as CASSPGEIYGYTF.

The chain combines TRBV7-2 with TRBJ2-7; no clear D gene. Trimming shortened V by 1 base and J by 7 bases, and 11 bases separated the two germline ends. The CDR3 sequence is 13 residues long. The germline gives CDR1 SGHTA, CDR2 FQGNSA. In DNA, the CDR3 is TGTGCCAGCAGCTTAGGCTCCCTGCTAGAGCAGTACTTC. Its protein is CASSLGSLLEQYF.

The chain is built from TRBV7-9 and TRBJ2-1, with TRBD2 matching over 7 bases. The CDR3 contains 14 residues. Trimming took 4 bases from V and 7 from J; bases not matched to a gene: 7. Germline CDR1 and CDR2: SEHNR and FQNEAQ (reference sequence). CDR3 sequence reads: CASSWGGPRNEQFF. The DNA of the CDR3 is TGTGCCAGCAGCTGGGGAGGGCCTAGAAATGAGCAGTTCTTC.

The chain is built from TRBV27 and TRBJ2-2; D may be TRBD2 (5 bases). CDR1 is MNHEY and CDR2 is SMNVEV in the germline V gene (reference sequence). The CDR3 consists of 14 residues. Trimming took off 5 bases at V and 3 bases at J, with 10 bases between the two ends. CDR3 sequence: CASSKSGYTGELFF. For the CDR3, the DNA is TGTGCCAGCAGTAAAAGCGGATACACCGGGGAGCTGTTTTTT.

Of note for this clone: This sample also contains other DNA sequences that code for the same CDR3. The chain links TRBV7-9 to TRBJ2-1; a possible D gene is TRBD1 (6 bases). The length of the CDR3 is 15 residues. The germline V and J ends were trimmed by 5 bases and 0 bases, with 11 bases remaining between them. CDR1 SEHNR and CDR2 FQNEAQ come from the germline V gene (reference sequence). The CDR3 protein is CASSLTGPSYNEQFF. The CDR3 nucleotides read TGTGCCAGCAGCCTCACAGGGCCCTCCTACAATGAGCAGTTCTTC. Full variable domain (missing parts from reference TRBV7-9 and TRBJ2-1): DTGVSQNPRHKITKRGQNVTFRCDPISEHNRLYWYRQTLGQGPEFLTYFQNEAQLEKSRLLSDRFSAERPKGSFSTLEIQRTEQGDSAMYLCASSLTGPSYNEQFFGPGTRLTVL.

V gene TRBV7-9 combines with J gene TRBJ2-1, with TRBD2 matching 10 bases. Germline loops: CDR1 SEHNR, CDR2 FQNEAQ (reference sequence). The CDR3 extends over 17 amino acids. The V gene end was trimmed by 4 bases and the J gene end by 5 bases; junction bases not matched to a gene: 11. CDR3: CASSSNLAGGSDNEQFF. The CDR3 DNA sequence: TGTGCCAGCAGCTCCAATTTAGCGGGAGGTTCGGACAATGAGCAGTTCTTC.

The chain recombines TRBV5-1 with TRBJ2-3; TRBD1 matches 12 bases. The CDR3 is made up of 17 amino acids. J was trimmed by 4 bases and V by 3 bases; bases with no gene match: 9. CDR1 and CDR2 from the germline V gene are SGHRS and YFSETQ. The DNA of the CDR3 is TGCGCCAGCAGCTCCTGGGGGACAGGGGGCGCGGCAGATACGCAGTATTTT. Translation gives CASSSWGTGGAADTQYF.

J is TRBJ1-4 and V is TRBV4-1; a weak D match, TRBD1 (5 bases). Germline-derived CDR1 and CDR2 are MGHRA and YSYEKL. The CDR3 contains 15 residues. V lost 3 bases and J 3 bases, leaving 11 bases between the germline ends. CDR3 coding DNA: TGCGCCAGCAGCCAGGGGGTTGGGGCTAATGAAAAACTGTTTTTT. Translation gives CASSQGVGANEKLFF.

This chain uses TRBV5-1 with TRBJ2-7; weak D call: TRBD2 (5 bases). V lost 0 bases, J lost 10 bases, and 11 bases lay in between. The CDR3 contains 12 residues. Germline CDR1 reads SGHRS; CDR2 reads YFSETQ. The CDR3 nucleotides read TGCGCCAGCAGCTTGGGTGGGAGACAACAGTACTTC. Its protein is CASSLGGRQQYF.

The V and J genes are TRBV7-2 and TRBJ2-1; a possible D gene is TRBD1 (5 bases). There are 15 residues in the CDR3. V was cut by 2 bases and J by 1 base, with 9 bases left in between. Germline V gene sequence: CDR1 SGHTA, CDR2 FQGNSA. This CDR3 is CASSLRTPSYNEQFF. The DNA for the CDR3 is TGTGCCAGCAGCTTAAGGACACCTTCCTACAATGAGCAGTTCTTC.

The V call is TRBV6-5, the J call TRBJ2-2; TRBD2 matches at 9 bases. This CDR3 has 14 amino acids. Germline V gene data show CDR1 as MNHEY and CDR2 as SVGAGI. V shed 5 bases and J 6 bases; nucleotides not matched to a gene: 4. In nucleotides, the CDR3 is TGTGCCAGCAGTGCGGGAGGGGGGGCCGGGGAGCTGTTTTTT. Translating it yields CASSAGGGAGELFF.

This rearrangement joins TRBV1 to TRBJ1-6. TRBV1 is labeled a pseudogene. The length of the CDR3 is 12 residues. The CDR3: CTSSQEYSPLHF. In nucleotides, the CDR3 is TGCACCAGCAGCCAAGAATATTCACCCCTCCACTTT.

The chain links TRBV9 to TRBJ2-4, with D perhaps matching TRBD2 (5 bases). Germline assignment: CDR1 SGDLS and CDR2 YYNGEE. Trimming took off 4 bases at V and 0 bases at J, with 11 bases between the two ends. This CDR3 comprises 15 residues. The CDR3 DNA sequence: TGTGCCAGCAGCCTCGGGAATCTAGCCAAAAACATTCAGTACTTC. This encodes CASSLGNLAKNIQYF.

The rearrangement joins TRBV6-1 to TRBJ2-7; 9 bases match TRBD2. Trimming cost V 4 bases and J 6 bases; bases outside gene matches: 10. The CDR3 runs 15 residues. The V gene's germline CDR1 is MNHNS and CDR2 SASEGT. The chain's CDR3 is CASSGPLAGPVEQYF. In nucleotides, the CDR3 is TGTGCCAGCAGTGGCCCCCTAGCGGGACCAGTCGAGCAGTACTTC.

V and J are TRBV5-4 and TRBJ2-7; 11 bases are shared with TRBD2. The CDR3 has 18 amino acids. Per germline, CDR1 SGHNT and CDR2 YYREEE (reference sequence). V dropped 4 bases and J dropped 3; count of bases not matched to a gene: 15. CDR3: CASSNRPLAGGKDYEQYF. The CDR3, as DNA: TGTGCCAGCAGCAACAGACCTCTAGCGGGAGGCAAGGACTACGAGCAGTACTTC.

J is TRBJ2-5 and V is TRBV10-3; 14 bases match TRBD2. V lost 5 bases and J lost 5; bases outside the gene matches: 16. This CDR3 is built from 19 residues. Germline CDR1 ENHRY, CDR2 SYGVKD. The CDR3 DNA reads as TGTGCCATCAGTTTAGCCGGGACTAGCGGGAGTGGGAGCGCGGAGACCCAGTACTTC. Protein sequence: CAISLAGTSGSGSAETQYF.

J is TRBJ2-7 and V is TRBV6-1, with D possibly TRBD1 on 5 matching bases. V was pared by 2 bases and J by 3 bases, with 14 bases between. The CDR3 totals 15 residues. CDR1 and CDR2 (germline): MNHNS, SASEGT. The chain's CDR3 is CASSEPRDGYYEQYF. The DNA for the CDR3 is TGTGCCAGCAGTGAACCCAGGGATGGATACTACGAGCAGTACTTC.